The 2 T cell receptor beta chains below come from one sample, sequenced in a study of T cell changes during pregnancy in multiple sclerosis. Assay: immunoSEQ multiplex PCR; the TCRdb copy retains only in-frame clones and omits some. This sample has fewer than 110,000 clones, with about 90% found just once. The sequencing used peripheral blood, collected in the third trimester of pregnancy. The receptor source for this set is a female donor in good health, enrolled as a control in a pregnancy study.

The gene calls are TRBV4-3 and TRBJ2-2; a weak D match, TRBD1 (6 bases). This CDR3 is built from 16 residues. Trimming removed 3 bases from V and 0 bases from J, with 11 bases in between. Looked up from germline, CDR1 is LGHNA and CDR2 is YSLEER. CDR3: CASSQRQEANTGELFF. The CDR3 DNA follows: TGCGCCAGCAGCCAGAGACAGGAGGCGAACACCGGGGAGCTGTTTTTT.

The chain links TRBV13 to TRBJ2-7; 10 positions match TRBD1. The germline V gene has CDR1 PRHDT and CDR2 FYEKMQ (reference sequence). This CDR3 spans 15 amino acids. The junction had 7 bases not matched to a gene; V was cut back by 4 bases and J by 4 bases. The chain's CDR3 is CASSSAGDRGYEQYF. CDR3 DNA: TGTGCCAGCAGCTCCGCGGGGGACAGGGGTTACGAGCAGTACTTC.